This T cell receptor beta chain was sequenced for a study of shared clonotypes between healthy human individuals. General observations from the study: Several donors shared 5% to 5.5% of their naive CD4 clonotypes.

Remarks on this clone: The antigen remains undetermined.

The repertoire was sequenced with immunoSEQ multiplex PCR; TCRdb's copy has only in-frame clones and lacks some. The repertoire has about 1 million clones, about 77% of them found once; the top ten carry about 1.5%. What was sequenced was memory CD4+ T cells sorted from blood. Stated subset: CD45RA-negative fraction. This TCR was sampled from a man between 18 and 29 years old in good health.

CDR3 sequence: CASRSPVNTEAFF. The CDR3 DNA follows: TGCGCCAGCAGAAGTCCGGTGAACACTGAAGCTTTCTTT. The chain uses TRBV10-2 and TRBJ1-1, with D unclear. Germline CDR1 is WSHSY and CDR2 is SAAADI. V was clipped by 6 bases and J by 0 bases, with 8 bases between them. This CDR3 spans 13 amino acids.